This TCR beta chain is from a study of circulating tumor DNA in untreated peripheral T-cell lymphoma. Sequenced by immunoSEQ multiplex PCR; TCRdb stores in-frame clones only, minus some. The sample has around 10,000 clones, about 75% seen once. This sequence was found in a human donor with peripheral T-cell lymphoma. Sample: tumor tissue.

This CDR3 is CASSYRPTRVNSPLHF. The CDR3 DNA follows: TGTGCCAGCAGTTACCGCCCTACAAGGGTTAATTCACCCCTCCACTTT. The gene calls are TRBV6-8 and TRBJ1-6; no firm D call. With 2 bases removed from V and 6 bases from J, the gap between germline ends came to 14 bases. This CDR3 has 16 residues. CDR1 is MNHGY, CDR2 SAAAGT, per germline.